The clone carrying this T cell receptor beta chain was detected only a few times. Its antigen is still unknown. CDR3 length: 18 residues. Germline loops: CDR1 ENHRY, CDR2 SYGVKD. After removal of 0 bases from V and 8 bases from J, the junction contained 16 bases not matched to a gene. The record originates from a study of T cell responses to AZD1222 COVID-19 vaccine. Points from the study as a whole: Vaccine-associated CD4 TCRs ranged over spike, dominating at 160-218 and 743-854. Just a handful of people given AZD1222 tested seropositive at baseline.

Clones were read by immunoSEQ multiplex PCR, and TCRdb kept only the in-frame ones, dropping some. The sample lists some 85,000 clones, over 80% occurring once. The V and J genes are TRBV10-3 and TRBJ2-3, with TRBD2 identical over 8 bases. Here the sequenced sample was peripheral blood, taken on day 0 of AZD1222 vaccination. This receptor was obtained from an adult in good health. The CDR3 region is CAISESPPSGLAGFTQYF. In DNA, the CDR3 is TGTGCCATCAGTGAGTCGCCCCCTTCGGGGCTAGCGGGTTTTACGCAGTATTTT.